This T cell receptor beta chain originates from a study of Ad26.COV2.S vaccination and SARS-CoV-2 variants. Profiled with immunoSEQ multiplex PCR; TCRdb holds only in-frame clones, not every one. There are about 420,000 clones in the sample; around 87% occur only once, and about 3.6% lies in the top ten. Indicated treatment: over 15 received Ad26.COV2.S at low or high dose, single or two shots; roughly 5 received placebo; per-sample allocation not given. Material that was analyzed had been drawn on day 63 after the first vaccine or placebo injection. Trimming pared 2 bases from V and 0 bases from J, leaving 5 bases between. Germline CDR1 and CDR2: SGHTA and FQGTGA. CDR3 length: 15 residues. Overall study findings and caveats: Vaccine recipients and placebo recipients showed similar non-spike TCR breadth.

About this clone itself: The antigen remains undetermined.

V and J are TRBV7-3 and TRBJ1-6; D gene unclear. This TCR was sampled from a person between 18 and 65 years old who received the Ad26.COV2.S COVID-19 vaccine or a placebo. Material: peripheral blood, obtained in a trial of Ad26.COV2.S vaccine versus placebo. CDR3 coding DNA: TGTGCCAGCAGCTTACAAAGCTCCTATAATTCACCCCTCCACTTT. Amino acids: CASSLQSSYNSPLHF.